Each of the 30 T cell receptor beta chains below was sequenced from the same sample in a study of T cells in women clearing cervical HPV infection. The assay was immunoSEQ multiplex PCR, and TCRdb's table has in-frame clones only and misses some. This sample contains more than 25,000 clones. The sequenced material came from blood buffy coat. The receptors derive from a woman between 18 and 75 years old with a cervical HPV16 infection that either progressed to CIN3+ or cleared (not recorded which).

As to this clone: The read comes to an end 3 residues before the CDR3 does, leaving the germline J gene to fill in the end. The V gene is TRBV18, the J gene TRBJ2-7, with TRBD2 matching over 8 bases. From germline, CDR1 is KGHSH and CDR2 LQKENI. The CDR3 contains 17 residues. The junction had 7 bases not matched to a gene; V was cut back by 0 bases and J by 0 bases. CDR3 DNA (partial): TGTGCCAGCTCACCACCTGGCGGGGGGACCCGCTCCTACGAG. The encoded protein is CASSPPGGGTRSYE. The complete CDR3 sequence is CASSPPGGGTRSYEQYF.

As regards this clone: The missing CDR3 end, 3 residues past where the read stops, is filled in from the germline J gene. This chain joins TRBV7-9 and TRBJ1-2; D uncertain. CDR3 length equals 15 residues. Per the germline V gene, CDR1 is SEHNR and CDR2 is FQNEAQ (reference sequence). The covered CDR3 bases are TGTGCCAGCAGCTTATTAGCGGGAGGTCTAGGTGAC. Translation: CASSLLAGGLGD. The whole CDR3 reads CASSLLAGGLGDYTF.

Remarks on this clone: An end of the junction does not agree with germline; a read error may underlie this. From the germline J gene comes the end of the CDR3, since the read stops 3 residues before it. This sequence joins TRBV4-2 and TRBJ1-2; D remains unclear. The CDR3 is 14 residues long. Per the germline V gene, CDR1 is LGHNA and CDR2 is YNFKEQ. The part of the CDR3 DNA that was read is TGCGCCAGCAGCCAAGATACAGAAACGGAGGGC. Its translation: CASSQDTETEG. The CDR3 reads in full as CASSQDTETEGYTF.

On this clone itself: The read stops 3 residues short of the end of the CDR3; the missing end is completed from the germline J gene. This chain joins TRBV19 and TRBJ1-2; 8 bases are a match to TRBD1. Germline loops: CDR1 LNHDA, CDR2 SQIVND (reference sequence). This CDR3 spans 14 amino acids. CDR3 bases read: TGTGCCAGTAGTATGGCAGGACAGGGCTACGAC. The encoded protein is CASSMAGQGYD. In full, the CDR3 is CASSMAGQGYDYTF.

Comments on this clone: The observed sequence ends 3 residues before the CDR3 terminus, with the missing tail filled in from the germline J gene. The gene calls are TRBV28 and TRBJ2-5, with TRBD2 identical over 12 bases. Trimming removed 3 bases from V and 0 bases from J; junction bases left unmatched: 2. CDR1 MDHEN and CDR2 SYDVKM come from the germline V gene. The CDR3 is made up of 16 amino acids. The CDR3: CASSFRLAGDQETQYF. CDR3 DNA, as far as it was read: TGTGCCAGCAGTTTCCGACTAGCGGGAGACCAAGAGACC.

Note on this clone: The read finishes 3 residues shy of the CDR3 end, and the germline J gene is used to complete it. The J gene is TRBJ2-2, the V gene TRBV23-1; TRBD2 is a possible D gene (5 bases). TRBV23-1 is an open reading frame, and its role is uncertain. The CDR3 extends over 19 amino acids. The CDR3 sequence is CASSQSRAGQRLANEKLFF. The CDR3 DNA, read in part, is TGCGCCAGCAGTCAATCGAGGGCAGGTCAAAGGCTGGCTAATGAAAAG.

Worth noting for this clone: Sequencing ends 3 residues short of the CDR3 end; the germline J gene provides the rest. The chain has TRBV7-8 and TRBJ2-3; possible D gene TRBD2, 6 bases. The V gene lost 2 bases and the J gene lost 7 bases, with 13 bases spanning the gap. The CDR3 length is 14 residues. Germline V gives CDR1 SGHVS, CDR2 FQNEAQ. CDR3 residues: CASSLTGELNTQYF. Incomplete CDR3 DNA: TGTGCCAGCAGCTTAACGGGGGAACTCAATACG.

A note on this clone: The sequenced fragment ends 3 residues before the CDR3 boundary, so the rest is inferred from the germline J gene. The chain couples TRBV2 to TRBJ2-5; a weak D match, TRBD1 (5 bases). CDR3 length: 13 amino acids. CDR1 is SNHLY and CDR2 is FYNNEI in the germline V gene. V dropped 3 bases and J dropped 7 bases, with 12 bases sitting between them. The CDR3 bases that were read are TGTGCCAGCAGTGATCGGCAGGGCGGGACC. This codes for CASSDRQGGT. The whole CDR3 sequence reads CASSDRQGGTQYF.

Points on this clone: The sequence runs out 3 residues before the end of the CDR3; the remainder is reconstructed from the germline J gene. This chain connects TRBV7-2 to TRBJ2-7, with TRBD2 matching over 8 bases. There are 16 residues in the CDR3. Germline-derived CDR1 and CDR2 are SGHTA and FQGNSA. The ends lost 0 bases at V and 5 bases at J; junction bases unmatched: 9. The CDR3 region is CASSLAPGTRLHEQYF. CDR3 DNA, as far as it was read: TGTGCCAGCAGCTTAGCGCCTGGGACTAGGCTCCACGAG.

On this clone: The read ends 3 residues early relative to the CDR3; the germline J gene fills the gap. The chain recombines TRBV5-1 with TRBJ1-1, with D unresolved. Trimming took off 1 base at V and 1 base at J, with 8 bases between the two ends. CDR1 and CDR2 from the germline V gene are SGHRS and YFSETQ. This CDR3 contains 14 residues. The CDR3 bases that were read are TGCGCCAGCAGCTTGAGTTCAGGGAACACTGAA. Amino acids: CASSLSSGNTE. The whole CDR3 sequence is CASSLSSGNTEAFF.

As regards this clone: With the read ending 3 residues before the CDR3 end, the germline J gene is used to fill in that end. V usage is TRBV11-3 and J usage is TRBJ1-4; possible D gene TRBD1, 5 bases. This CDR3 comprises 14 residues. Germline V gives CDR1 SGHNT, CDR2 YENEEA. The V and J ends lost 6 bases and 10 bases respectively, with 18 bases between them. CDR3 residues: CASSLEGEGRKLFF. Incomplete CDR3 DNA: TGTGCCAGCAGTCTAGAGGGTGAGGGGAGAAAA.

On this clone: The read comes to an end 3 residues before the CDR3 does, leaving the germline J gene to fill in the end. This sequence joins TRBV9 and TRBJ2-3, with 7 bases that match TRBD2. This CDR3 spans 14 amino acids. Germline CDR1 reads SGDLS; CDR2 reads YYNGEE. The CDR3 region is CASSGVGAAGAQYF. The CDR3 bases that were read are TGTGCCAGCAGCGGGGTTGGTGCCGCGGGGGCG.

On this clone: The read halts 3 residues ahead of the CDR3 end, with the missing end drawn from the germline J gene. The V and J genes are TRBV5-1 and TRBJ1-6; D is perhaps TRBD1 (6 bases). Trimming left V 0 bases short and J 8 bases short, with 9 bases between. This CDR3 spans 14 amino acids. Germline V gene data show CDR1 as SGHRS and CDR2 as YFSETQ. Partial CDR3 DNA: TGCGCCAGCAGCTTGGGACAGGATTATTCACCC. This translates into CASSLGQDYSP. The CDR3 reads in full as CASSLGQDYSPLHF.

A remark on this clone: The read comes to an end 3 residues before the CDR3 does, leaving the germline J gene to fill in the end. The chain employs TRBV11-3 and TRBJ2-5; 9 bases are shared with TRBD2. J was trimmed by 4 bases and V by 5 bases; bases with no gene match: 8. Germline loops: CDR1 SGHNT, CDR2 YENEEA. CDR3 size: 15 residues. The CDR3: CASSAGGTSRETQYF. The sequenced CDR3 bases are TGTGCCAGCAGCGCGGGGGGGACTAGCAGAGAGACC.

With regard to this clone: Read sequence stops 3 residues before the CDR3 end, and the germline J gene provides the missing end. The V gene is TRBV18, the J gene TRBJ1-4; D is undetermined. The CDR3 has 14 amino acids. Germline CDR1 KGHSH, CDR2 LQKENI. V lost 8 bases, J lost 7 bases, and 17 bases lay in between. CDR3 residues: CASTTNNQVEKLFF. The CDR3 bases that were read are TGTGCCAGCACCACCAACAACCAAGTTGAAAAA.

The CDR3 bases that were read are TGTGCCAGCAGTGCCCGGGTCACTGAA. This codes for CASSARVTE. The CDR3 as a whole reads CASSARVTEAFF. V usage is TRBV6-1 and J usage is TRBJ1-1; D is ambiguous. The missing CDR3 end, 3 residues past where the read stops, is filled in from the germline J gene. This CDR3 is 12 amino acids long. Germline CDR1 reads MNHNS; CDR2 reads SASEGT. With 4 bases removed from V and 4 bases from J, the gap between germline ends came to 7 bases.

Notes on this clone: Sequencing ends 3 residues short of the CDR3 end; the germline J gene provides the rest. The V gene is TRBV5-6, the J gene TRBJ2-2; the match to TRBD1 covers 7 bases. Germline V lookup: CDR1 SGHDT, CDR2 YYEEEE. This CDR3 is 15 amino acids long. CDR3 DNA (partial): TGTGCCAGCAACACAGGGGTATCTGGGGCCAACGTG. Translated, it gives CASNTGVSGANV. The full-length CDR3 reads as CASNTGVSGANVLFF.

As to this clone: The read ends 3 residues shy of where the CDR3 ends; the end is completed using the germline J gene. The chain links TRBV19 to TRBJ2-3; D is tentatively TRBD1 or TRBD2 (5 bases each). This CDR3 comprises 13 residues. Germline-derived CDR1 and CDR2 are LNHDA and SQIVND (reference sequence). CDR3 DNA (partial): TGTGCCAGTAGCGAGGGGTACCAAGAGACG. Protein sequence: CASSEGYQET. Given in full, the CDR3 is CASSEGYQETQYF.

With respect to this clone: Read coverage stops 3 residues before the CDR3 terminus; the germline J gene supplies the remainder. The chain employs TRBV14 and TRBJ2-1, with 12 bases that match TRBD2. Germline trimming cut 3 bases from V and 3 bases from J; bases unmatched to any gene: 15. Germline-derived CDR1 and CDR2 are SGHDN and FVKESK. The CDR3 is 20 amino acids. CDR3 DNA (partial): TGTGCCAGCAGCCATGAAAGGACTAGCGGGGCCAGAGGATACTACAATGAG. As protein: CASSHERTSGARGYYNE. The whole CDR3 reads CASSHERTSGARGYYNEQFF.

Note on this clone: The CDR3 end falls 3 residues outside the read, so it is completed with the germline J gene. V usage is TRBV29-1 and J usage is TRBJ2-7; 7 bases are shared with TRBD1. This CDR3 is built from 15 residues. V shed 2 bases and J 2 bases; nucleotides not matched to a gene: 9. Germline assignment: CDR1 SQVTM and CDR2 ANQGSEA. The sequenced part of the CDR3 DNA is TGCAGCGTTGAAAAATTTAGGACAGGAACCTACGAG. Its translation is CSVEKFRTGTYE. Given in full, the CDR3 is CSVEKFRTGTYEQYF.

The CDR3 sequence is CASSPLAGESTDTQYF. CDR3 bases read: TGTGCCAGCAGCCCTCTGGCGGGGGAGAGCACAGATACG. This chain links TRBV12-3 or TRBV12-4 with TRBJ2-3; 7 bases are a match to TRBD2. The CDR3 extends 3 residues past the end of the read, so its final part is completed from the germline J gene. The ends lost 6 bases at V and 0 bases at J; junction bases unmatched: 9. This CDR3 comprises 16 residues.

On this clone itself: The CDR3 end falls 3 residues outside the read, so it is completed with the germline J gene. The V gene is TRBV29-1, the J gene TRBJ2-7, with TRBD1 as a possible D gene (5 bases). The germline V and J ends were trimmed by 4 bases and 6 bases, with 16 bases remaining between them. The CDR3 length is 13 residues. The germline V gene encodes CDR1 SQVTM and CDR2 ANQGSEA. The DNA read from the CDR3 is TGCAGCGTTGGCGGCCAGGGTAGGGGCGAG. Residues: CSVGGQGRGE. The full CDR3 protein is CSVGGQGRGEQYF.

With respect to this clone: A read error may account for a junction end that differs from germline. CDR3 bases read: TGCGCCAGCAGTTTGGATCAGGGGGCGACGCACGAG. As protein: CASSLDQGATHE. The whole CDR3 region reads CASSLDQGATHEQYF. The genes are TRBV5-1 and TRBJ2-7, with 8 bases matching TRBD1. The CDR3 goes on 3 residues after the read ends, and that part is filled in from the germline J gene. Germline CDR1 and CDR2: SGHRS and YFSETQ. The CDR3 is made up of 15 amino acids.

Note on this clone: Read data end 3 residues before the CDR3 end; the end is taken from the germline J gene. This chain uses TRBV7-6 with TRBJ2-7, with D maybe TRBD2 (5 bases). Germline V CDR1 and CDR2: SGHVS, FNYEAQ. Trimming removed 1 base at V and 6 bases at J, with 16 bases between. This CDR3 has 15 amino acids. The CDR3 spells CASSLGTAPGVEQYF. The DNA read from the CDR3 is TGTGCCAGCAGCTTAGGTACAGCGCCCGGGGTCGAG.

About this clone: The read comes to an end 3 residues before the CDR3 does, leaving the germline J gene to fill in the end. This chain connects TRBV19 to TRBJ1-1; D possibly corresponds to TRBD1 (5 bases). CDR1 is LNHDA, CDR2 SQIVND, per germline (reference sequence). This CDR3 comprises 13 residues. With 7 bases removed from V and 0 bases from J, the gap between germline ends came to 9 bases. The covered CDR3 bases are TGTGCCAGTAAGGGGTCCATGAACACTGAA. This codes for CASKGSMNTE. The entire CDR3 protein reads CASKGSMNTEAFF. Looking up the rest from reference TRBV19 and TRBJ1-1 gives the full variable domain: DGGITQSPKYLFRKEGQNVTLSCEQNLNHDAMYWYRQDPGQGLRLIYYSQIVNDFQKGDIAEGYSVSREKKESFPLTVTSAQKNPTAFYLCASKGSMNTEAFFGQGTRLTVV.

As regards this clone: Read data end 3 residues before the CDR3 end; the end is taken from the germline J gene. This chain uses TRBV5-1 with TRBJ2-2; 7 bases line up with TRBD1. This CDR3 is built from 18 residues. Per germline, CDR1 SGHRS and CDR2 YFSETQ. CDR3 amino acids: CASSPGQESWSGANVLFF. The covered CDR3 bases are TGCGCCAGCAGCCCTGGACAGGAGAGCTGGTCTGGGGCCAACGTG.

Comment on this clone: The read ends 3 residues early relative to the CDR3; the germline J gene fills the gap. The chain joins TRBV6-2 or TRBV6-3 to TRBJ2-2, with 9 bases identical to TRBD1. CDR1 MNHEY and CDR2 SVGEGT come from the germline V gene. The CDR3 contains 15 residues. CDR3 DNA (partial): TGTGCCAGCAGCAGACAGGGGGGCGTAAGTTCACCG. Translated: CASSRQGGVSSP. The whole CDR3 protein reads CASSRQGGVSSPLFF.

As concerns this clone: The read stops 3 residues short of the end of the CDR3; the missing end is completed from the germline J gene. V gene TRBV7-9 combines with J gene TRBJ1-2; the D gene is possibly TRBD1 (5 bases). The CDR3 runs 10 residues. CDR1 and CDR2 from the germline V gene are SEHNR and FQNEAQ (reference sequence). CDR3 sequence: CASGTYDYTF. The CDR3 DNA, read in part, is TGTGCCAGTGGGACTTACGAC.

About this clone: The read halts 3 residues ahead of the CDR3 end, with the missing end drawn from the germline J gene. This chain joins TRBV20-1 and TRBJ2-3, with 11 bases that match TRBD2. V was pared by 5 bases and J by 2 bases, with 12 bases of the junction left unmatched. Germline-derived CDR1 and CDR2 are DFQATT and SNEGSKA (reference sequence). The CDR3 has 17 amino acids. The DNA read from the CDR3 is TGCAGTGCTTCGAGGCCTGGACTAGCGGGTTTCACAGATACG. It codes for CSASRPGLAGFTDT. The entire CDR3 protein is CSASRPGLAGFTDTQYF.

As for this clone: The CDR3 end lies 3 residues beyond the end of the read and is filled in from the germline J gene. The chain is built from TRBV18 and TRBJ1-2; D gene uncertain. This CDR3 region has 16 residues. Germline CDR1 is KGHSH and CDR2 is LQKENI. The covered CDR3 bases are TGTGCCAGCTCACCACGGACTAGCGGTGCTGGCAATGAC. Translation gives CASSPRTSGAGND. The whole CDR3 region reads CASSPRTSGAGNDYTF.